This TCR beta chain was captured by sequencing in a study of Ad26.COV2.S vaccination and SARS-CoV-2 variants. The protocol was immunoSEQ multiplex PCR, while the TCRdb copy is restricted to in-frame clones and leaves out a portion. The sample lists fewer than 150,000 clones, 70% to 90% occurring once. Findings and caveats of the study: Among vaccine recipients, spike-specific TCR breadth exceeded that of placebo recipients.

Between the trimmed V and J ends, which lost 1 base and 6 bases, there was a span of 12 bases. Germline loops: CDR1 KGHDR, CDR2 SFDVKD. This CDR3 region has 15 residues. Regarding this clone: Its target is unknown.

The chain is built from TRBV24-1 and TRBJ2-1, with D perhaps matching TRBD1 or TRBD2 (5 bases each). The source was peripheral blood, collected after recovery from COVID-19. The receptor comes from a human donor who had recovered from COVID-19. The CDR3: CATSDLGTQLNEQFF. In DNA, the CDR3 is TGTGCCACCAGTGATTTAGGGACCCAACTCAATGAGCAGTTCTTC.